The 7 T cell receptor beta chains reported below all come from one sample, sequenced in a study of blood T cell repertoires in COVID-19. Profiled with immunoSEQ multiplex PCR; TCRdb holds only in-frame clones, not every one. Among 45,000 or so clones listed, 86% were seen once. Material: peripheral blood. These receptors were taken from a man aged 35 to 55 with active COVID-19.

V is TRBV5-1 and J is TRBJ2-7, with 9 bases lining up with TRBD2. Germline trimming cut 0 bases from V and 1 base from J; bases unmatched to any gene: 2. CDR1 and CDR2 (germline): SGHRS, YFSETQ. The CDR3 has 15 residues. This CDR3 reads CASSLDLAGSYEQYF. The DNA for the CDR3 is TGCGCCAGCAGCTTGGACCTAGCGGGGTCCTACGAGCAGTACTTC.

The chain joins TRBV5-1 to TRBJ2-7, with 10 bases matching TRBD1. J was trimmed by 4 bases and V by 4 bases; bases with no gene match: 5. This CDR3 is built from 14 residues. Germline lookup yields CDR1 SGHRS and CDR2 YFSETQ. In nucleotides, the CDR3 is TGCGCCAGCAGCGGAGGGGACAGGGGATACGAGCAGTACTTC. It specifies CASSGGDRGYEQYF.

This clone has just a few counts. The V gene is TRBV27, the J gene TRBJ1-2, with D tentatively TRBD1 (5 bases). This CDR3 has 14 amino acids. V lost 5 bases and J 3 bases, leaving 13 bases between the germline ends. Germline V gives CDR1 MNHEY, CDR2 SMNVEV (reference sequence). CDR3: CASSPDMSHYGYTF. Here the CDR3 DNA reads TGTGCCAGCAGTCCGGACATGAGCCACTATGGCTACACCTTC.

This clone was recorded once. V usage is TRBV28 and J usage is TRBJ2-1, with a tentative D call TRBD2 (5 bases). Per germline, CDR1 MDHEN and CDR2 SYDVKM. V lost 7 bases, J lost 5 bases, and 18 bases lay in between. The CDR3 contains 15 residues. The CDR3 region is CASNTPQEVHNEQFF. DNA of the CDR3: TGTGCCAGCAATACCCCGCAGGAGGTGCACAATGAGCAGTTCTTC.

V gene TRBV5-1 combines with J gene TRBJ2-3; TRBD1 might be the D (6 bases). V lost 3 bases to trimming and J lost 1 base, with 12 bases between them. This CDR3 is built from 15 residues. CDR1 is SGHRS, CDR2 YFSETQ, per germline. The DNA for the CDR3 is TGCGCCAGCAGCTACCGGGACATTCGCACAGATACGCAGTATTTT. This encodes CASSYRDIRTDTQYF.

The chain links TRBV9 to TRBJ2-2, with a possible D match to TRBD2 (6 bases). The CDR3 totals 17 residues. The V gene's germline CDR1 is SGDLS and CDR2 YYNGEE. Trimming pared 4 bases from V and 4 bases from J, leaving 20 bases between. CDR3 in amino acids: CASSRPIEAGITGELFF. The CDR3 region has the DNA TGTGCCAGCAGCCGGCCTATCGAGGCGGGGATCACCGGGGAGCTGTTTTTT.

V and J are TRBV6-5 and TRBJ1-6; 7 nucleotides agree with TRBD1. In germline, CDR1 is MNHEY, CDR2 SVGAGI. The CDR3 consists of 15 residues. The J segment lost 6 bases and the V segment lost 5 bases, leaving 7 bases of the junction unmatched. CDR3 residues: CASSITGAVNSPLHF. DNA of the CDR3: TGTGCCAGCAGTATCACAGGGGCGGTTAATTCACCCCTCCACTTT.